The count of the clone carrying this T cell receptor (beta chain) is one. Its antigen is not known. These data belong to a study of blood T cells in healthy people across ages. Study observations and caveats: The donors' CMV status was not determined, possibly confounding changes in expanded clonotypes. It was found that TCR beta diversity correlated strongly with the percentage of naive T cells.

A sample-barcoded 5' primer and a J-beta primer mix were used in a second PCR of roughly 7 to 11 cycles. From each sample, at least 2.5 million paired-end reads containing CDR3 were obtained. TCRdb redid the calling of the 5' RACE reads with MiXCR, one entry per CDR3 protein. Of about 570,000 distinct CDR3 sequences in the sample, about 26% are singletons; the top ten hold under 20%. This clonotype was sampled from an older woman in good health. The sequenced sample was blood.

CDR3 amino acids: CSARGGWGEAFF. CDR3 nucleotide sequence: TGCAGTGCTAGAGGGGGGTGGGGGGAGGCTTTCTTT. The chain uses TRBV20-1 and TRBJ1-1; weak D call: TRBD1 (5 bases). The CDR3 length is 12 residues. Germline loops: CDR1 DFQATT, CDR2 SNEGSKA (reference sequence). V was pared by 1 base and J by 11 bases, with 14 bases between.